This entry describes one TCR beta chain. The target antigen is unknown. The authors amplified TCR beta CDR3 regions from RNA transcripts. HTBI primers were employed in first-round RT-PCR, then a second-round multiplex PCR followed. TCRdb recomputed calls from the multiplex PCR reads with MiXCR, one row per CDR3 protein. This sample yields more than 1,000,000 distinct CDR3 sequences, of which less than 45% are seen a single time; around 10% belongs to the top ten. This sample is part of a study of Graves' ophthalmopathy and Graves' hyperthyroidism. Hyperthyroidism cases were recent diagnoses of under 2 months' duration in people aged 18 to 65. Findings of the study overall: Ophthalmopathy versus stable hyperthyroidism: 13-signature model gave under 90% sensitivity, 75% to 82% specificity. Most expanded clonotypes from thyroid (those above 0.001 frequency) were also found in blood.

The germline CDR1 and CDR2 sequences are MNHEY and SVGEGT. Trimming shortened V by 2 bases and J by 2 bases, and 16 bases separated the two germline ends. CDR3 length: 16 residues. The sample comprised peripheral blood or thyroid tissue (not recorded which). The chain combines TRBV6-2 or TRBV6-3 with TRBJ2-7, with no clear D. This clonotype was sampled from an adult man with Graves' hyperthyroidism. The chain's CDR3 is CASSYTARSNPYEQYF. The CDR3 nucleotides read TGTGCCAGCAGTTACACCGCTCGGAGTAATCCCTACGAGCAGTACTTC.